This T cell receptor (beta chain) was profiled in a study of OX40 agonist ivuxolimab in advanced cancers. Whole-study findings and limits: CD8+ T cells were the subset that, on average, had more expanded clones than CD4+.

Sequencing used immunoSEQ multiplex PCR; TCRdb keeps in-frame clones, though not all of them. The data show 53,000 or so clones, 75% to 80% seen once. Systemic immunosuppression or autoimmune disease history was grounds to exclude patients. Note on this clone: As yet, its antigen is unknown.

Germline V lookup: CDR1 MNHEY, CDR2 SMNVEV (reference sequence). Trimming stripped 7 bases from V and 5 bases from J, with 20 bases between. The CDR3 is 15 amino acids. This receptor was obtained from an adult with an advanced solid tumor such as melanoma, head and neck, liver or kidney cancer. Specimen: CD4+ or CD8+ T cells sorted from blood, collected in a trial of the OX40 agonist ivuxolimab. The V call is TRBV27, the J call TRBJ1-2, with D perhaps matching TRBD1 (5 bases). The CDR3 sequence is CASITSGLSIYGYTF. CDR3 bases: TGTGCCAGCATCACTTCGGGACTCTCTATATATGGCTACACCTTC.